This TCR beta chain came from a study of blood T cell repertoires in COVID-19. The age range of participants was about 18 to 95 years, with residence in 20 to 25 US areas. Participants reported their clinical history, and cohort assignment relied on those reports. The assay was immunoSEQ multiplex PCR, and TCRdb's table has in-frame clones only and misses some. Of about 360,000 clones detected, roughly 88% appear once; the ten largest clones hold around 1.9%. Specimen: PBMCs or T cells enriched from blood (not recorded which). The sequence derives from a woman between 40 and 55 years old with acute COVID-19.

The CDR3 loop is CASKPLASGGYEQYF. The CDR3 nucleotides read TGTGCCAGTAAACCACTGGCTAGCGGGGGTTACGAGCAGTACTTC. The gene calls are TRBV19 and TRBJ2-7, with TRBD2 matching 10 bases. V shed 7 bases and J 4 bases; nucleotides not matched to a gene: 10. The length of the CDR3 is 15 residues. CDR1 LNHDA and CDR2 SQIVND come from the germline V gene (reference sequence).